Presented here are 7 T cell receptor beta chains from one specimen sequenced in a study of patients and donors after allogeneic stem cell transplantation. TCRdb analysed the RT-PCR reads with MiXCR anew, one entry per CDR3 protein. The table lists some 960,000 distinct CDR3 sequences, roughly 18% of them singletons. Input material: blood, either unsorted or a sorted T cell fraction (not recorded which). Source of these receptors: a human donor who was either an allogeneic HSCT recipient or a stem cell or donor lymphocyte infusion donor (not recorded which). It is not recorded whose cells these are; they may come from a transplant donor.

CDR3 region: CASREKRGRSTDTQYF. CDR3 DNA: TGTGCCAGCAGGGAGAAGCGGGGGCGTAGCACAGATACGCAGTATTTT. The chain joins TRBV7-2 to TRBJ2-3, with 8 positions matching TRBD2. Germline-derived CDR1 and CDR2 are SGHTA and FQGNSA. The CDR3 runs 16 residues. Trimming removed 6 bases from V and 0 bases from J; junction bases left unmatched: 8.

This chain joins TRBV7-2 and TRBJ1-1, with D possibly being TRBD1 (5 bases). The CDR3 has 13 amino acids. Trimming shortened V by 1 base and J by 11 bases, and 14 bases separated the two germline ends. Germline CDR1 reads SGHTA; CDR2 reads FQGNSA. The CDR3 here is CASSLGWGLEAFF. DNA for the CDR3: TGTGCCAGCAGCTTAGGGTGGGGGTTGGAGGCTTTCTTT.

CDR3 DNA: TGTGCCAGCAGTGAATTGGGGGGGTCGTGGGGCACCGGGGAGCTGTTTTTT. This sequence encodes CASSELGGSWGTGELFF. The gene calls are TRBV25-1 and TRBJ2-2; TRBD2 matches 7 bases. The CDR3 loop spans 17 amino acids. V was clipped by 1 base and J by 4 bases; unmatched bases: 9. CDR1 and CDR2 from the germline V gene are MGHDK and SYGVNS.

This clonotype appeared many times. CDR3 region: CASSLSPGQDQGEAFF. For the CDR3, the DNA is TGTGCCAGCAGTTTATCTCCCGGACAGGACCAGGGTGAAGCTTTCTTT. The gene calls are TRBV12-3 or TRBV12-4 and TRBJ1-1; 7 bases line up with TRBD1. Trimming took 2 bases from V and 7 from J; bases not matched to a gene: 13. The CDR3 contains 16 residues.

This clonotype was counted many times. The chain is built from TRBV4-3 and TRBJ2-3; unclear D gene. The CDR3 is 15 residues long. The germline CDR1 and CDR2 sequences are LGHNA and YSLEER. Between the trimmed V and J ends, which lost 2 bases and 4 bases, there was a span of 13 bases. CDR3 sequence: CASSQMLGSPDTQYF. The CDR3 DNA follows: TGCGCCAGCAGCCAAATGTTGGGTTCGCCAGATACGCAGTATTTT.

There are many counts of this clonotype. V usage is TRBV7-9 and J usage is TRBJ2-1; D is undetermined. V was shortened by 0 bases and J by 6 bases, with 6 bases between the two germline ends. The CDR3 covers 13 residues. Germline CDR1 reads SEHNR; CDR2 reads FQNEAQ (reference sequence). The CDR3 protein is CASSLAPSNEQFF. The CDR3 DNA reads TGTGCCAGCAGCTTAGCTCCGAGCAATGAGCAGTTCTTC.

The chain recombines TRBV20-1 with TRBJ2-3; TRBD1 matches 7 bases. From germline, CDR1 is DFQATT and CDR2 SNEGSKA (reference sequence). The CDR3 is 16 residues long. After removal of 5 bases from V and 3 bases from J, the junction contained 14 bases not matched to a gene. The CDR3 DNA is TGCAGTGCTGGAAGACAGGGCCCGGGGAGTACAGATACGCAGTATTTT. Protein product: CSAGRQGPGSTDTQYF.